The 10 T cell receptor beta chains given below trace back to one sample, sequenced in a study of T-cell reconstitution after alpha-beta-depleted transplantation in children. The TCRbeta library was prepared with unique molecular identifiers. TCRdb itself ran the PCR reads through MiXCR, one entry per CDR3 protein. The data contain roughly 590,000 distinct CDR3 sequences, over 15% of them singletons. Sequencing used PBMCs from the stem cell graft donor, obtained from the stem cell graft. These receptors all stem from a human donor who donated a stem cell graft to a child with acute myeloid leukemia.

In DNA form, the CDR3 reads TGCGCCAGCAGCTTGGAAGTGGGCGGGGGAACTGAAGCTTTCTTT. The encoded protein is CASSLEVGGGTEAFF. This sequence joins TRBV5-1 and TRBJ1-1, with D maybe TRBD1 (5 bases). From germline, CDR1 is SGHRS and CDR2 YFSETQ. The V and J ends lost 0 bases and 5 bases respectively, with 14 bases between them. The CDR3 consists of 15 residues.

This clonotype was seen at least ten times. V and J are TRBV4-2 and TRBJ2-2, with D tentatively TRBD2 (7 bases). This CDR3 spans 16 amino acids. Germline CDR1 and CDR2: LGHNA and YNFKEQ. The germline V and J ends were trimmed by 3 bases and 1 base, with 12 bases remaining between them. The chain's CDR3 is CASSQYGGRNTGELFF. The CDR3 coding sequence is TGTGCCAGCAGCCAGTACGGGGGGCGGAACACCGGGGAGCTGTTTTTT.

The sample holds many counts of this clonotype. This chain links TRBV12-3 or TRBV12-4 with TRBJ1-1; tentative D call: TRBD1 (5 bases). Trimming pared 6 bases from V and 3 bases from J, leaving 14 bases between. The CDR3 has 14 residues. CDR3 amino acids: CASSRSGGDTEAFF. CDR3 sequence (DNA): TGTGCCAGCAGCCGATCGGGGGGAGACACTGAAGCTTTCTTT.

This clonotype was seen many times. The rearrangement links TRBV5-1 to TRBJ2-1, with D unresolved. CDR1 SGHRS and CDR2 YFSETQ come from the germline V gene. V shed 6 bases and J shed 9 bases, with 10 bases lying between them. The CDR3 runs 11 residues. CDR3 loop: CASTLGSEQFF. DNA of the CDR3: TGCGCCAGCACCTTAGGCAGTGAGCAGTTCTTC. Together with reference TRBV5-1 and TRBJ2-1, the CDR3 gives the full variable domain: KAGVTQTPRYLIKTRGQQVTLSCSPISGHRSVSWYQQTPGQGLQFLFEYFSETQRNKGNFPGRFSGRQFSNSRSEMNVSTLELGDSALYLCASTLGSEQFFGPGTRLTVL.

This chain's CDR3 is CASSLSFPGTDTQYF. The CDR3 coding sequence is TGTGCCAGCAGTTTAAGCTTCCCCGGGACAGATACGCAGTATTTT. The chain is built from TRBV27 and TRBJ2-3; D is unclear. The CDR3 contains 15 residues. The germline V gene encodes CDR1 MNHEY and CDR2 SMNVEV (reference sequence). With 2 bases removed from V and 3 bases from J, the gap between germline ends came to 12 bases.

This clonotype occurred a few times. The chain carries TRBV10-3 and TRBJ2-3; D remains unclear. Trimming stripped 4 bases from V and 4 bases from J, with 15 bases between. CDR3 length equals 15 residues. Germline V gene sequence: CDR1 ENHRY, CDR2 SYGVKD. The chain's CDR3 is CAISAGLVSPDTQYF. The CDR3 DNA sequence: TGTGCCATCAGTGCGGGCCTAGTTAGCCCAGATACGCAGTATTTT.

This chain uses TRBV9 with TRBJ1-1; D gene uncertain. Trimming cost V 2 bases and J 2 bases, with 7 bases left between them. In germline, CDR1 is SGDLS, CDR2 YYNGEE. This CDR3 contains 13 residues. For the CDR3, the DNA is TGTGCCAGCAGCGTTAATCCCAACACTGAAGCTTTCTTT. Encoded protein: CASSVNPNTEAFF.

This clonotype was seen ten or more times. The chain couples TRBV7-6 to TRBJ1-1; TRBD1 agrees at 7 bases. CDR3 length equals 14 residues. The J segment lost 2 bases and the V segment lost 1 base, leaving 1 base of the junction unmatched. Looked up from germline, CDR1 is SGHVS and CDR2 is FNYEAQ. The DNA of the CDR3 is TGTGCCAGCAGCTTAGGGGACAGCAACACTGAAGCTTTCTTT. Translated: CASSLGDSNTEAFF.

At least ten counts were recorded for this clonotype. This sequence joins TRBV20-1 and TRBJ1-6; a possible D gene is TRBD1 (6 bases). The CDR3 totals 15 residues. V shed 0 bases and J shed 10 bases, with 16 bases lying between them. Looked up from germline, CDR1 is DFQATT and CDR2 is SNEGSKA (reference sequence). The chain's CDR3 is CSARDPAGDMSPLHF. The CDR3, as DNA: TGCAGTGCTAGAGATCCGGCAGGGGACATGTCACCCCTCCACTTT.

This clonotype was seen only a few times. V is TRBV20-1 and J is TRBJ2-2, with a possible D match to TRBD2 (6 bases). Germline lookup yields CDR1 DFQATT and CDR2 SNEGSKA (reference sequence). The CDR3 totals 13 residues. Trimming removed 3 bases from V and 6 bases from J, with 11 bases in between. The CDR3 bases are TGCAGTGCTAGGTGGGGGGACTCCGGGGAGCTGTTTTTT. It specifies CSARWGDSGELFF.